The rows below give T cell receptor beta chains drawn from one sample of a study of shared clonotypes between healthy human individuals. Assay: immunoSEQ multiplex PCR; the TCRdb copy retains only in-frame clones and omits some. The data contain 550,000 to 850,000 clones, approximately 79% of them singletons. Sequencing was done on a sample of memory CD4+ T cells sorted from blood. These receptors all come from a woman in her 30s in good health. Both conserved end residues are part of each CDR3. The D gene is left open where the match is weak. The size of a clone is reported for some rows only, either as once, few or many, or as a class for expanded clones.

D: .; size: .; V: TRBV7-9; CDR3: CASSPRGGQGTEAFF
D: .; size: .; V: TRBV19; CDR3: CASGETGDQPQHF
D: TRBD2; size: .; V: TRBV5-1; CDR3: CASSGREGRYEQYF
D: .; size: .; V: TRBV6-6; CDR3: CASSKMTTLNEKLFF
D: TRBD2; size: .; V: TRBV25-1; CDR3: CASSEFGRLAGDNEQFF
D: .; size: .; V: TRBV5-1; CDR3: CASSFGTLNEKLFF
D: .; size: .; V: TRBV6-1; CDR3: CASSEAPQGNYGYTF
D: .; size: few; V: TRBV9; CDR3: CASSGAQTPTSTDTQYF
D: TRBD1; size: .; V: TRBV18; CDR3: CASSPGTGQGEQYF
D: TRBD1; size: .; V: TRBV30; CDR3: CAWNRGSYTEAFF
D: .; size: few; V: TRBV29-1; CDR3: CSVASFRVYGYTF
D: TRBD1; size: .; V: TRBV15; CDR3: CATSREDREVGYTF
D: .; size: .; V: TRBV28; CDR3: CASSGVQGYGYTF
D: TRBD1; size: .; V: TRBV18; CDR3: CASSSRTGFTDTQYF
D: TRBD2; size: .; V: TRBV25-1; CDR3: CASRTSGYSYEQYF
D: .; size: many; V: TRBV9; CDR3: CASSVAQDNQPQHF
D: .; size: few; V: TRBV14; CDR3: CASSQDEGGRGAFF
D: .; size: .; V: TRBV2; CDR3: CASRPGHGTDTQYF
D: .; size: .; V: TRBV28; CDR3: CASSLAGAGYEQYF
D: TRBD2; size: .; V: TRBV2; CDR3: CASSALGSGRNNEQFF
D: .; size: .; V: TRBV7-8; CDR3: CASSYRDSSYGYTF
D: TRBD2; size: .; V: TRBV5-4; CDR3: CASSQERGVNYEQYF
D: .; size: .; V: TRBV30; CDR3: CAWSVVEGRESPLHF
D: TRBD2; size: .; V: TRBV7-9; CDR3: CASSSTGGVYEQFF
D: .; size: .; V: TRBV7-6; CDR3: CASSFLEGAEAFF
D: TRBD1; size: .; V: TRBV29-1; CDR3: CSVEKGTGRYEQYF
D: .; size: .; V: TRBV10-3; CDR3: CAISERDFYNEQFF
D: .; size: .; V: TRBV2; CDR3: CASSEEVGYTF
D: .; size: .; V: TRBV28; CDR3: CASIVGGGNQPQHF
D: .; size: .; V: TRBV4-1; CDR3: CASSQETRNNEQFF
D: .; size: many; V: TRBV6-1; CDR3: CASNRGSSYNEQFF
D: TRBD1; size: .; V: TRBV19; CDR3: CASGTGGTSGELFF
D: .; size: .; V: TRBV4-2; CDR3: CASSQVGGWNTGELFF
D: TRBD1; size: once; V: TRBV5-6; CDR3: CASRYTGGRFTDTQYF
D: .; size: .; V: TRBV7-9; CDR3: CASSRMGTGELFF
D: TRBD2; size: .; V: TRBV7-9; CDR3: CASNPQAGGADTQYF
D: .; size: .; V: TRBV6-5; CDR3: CASSYSRVEQPQHF
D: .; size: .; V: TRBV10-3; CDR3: CAISDGVGNTEAFF
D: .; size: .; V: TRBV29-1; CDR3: CSVPTGQLYQETQYF
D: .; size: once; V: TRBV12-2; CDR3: CASRSDSGTNEKLFF
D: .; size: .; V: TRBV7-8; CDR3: CASSLFLGGNEQFF
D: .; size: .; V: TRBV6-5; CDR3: CASSPHREMNTEAFF
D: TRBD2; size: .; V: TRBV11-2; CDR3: CASSVLGGNYEQYF
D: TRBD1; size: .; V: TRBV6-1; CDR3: CASSEWDRGGTNEKLFF
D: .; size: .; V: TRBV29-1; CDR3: CSAVVLAQGGYTF
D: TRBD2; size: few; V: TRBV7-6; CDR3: CASSRAGTSFFQETQYF
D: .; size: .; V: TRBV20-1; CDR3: CSARVLEIHTF